This T cell receptor (beta chain) appears in the sequencing data of a study of shared clonotypes between healthy human individuals. At the level of the study: The cohort had a couple of women and three men, ages 18 to 49.

The ends lost 3 bases at V and 7 bases at J; junction bases unmatched: 9. In germline, CDR1 is MDHEN, CDR2 SYDVKM. The CDR3 length is 15 residues. Whole-study findings and limits: Generally, estimated richness proved larger in naive subsets than it did in memory subsets.

A remark on this clone: Antigen unknown.

The table came from immunoSEQ multiplex PCR; TCRdb's copy has only in-frame clones and leaves some out. The profile shows fewer than 1.6 million clones, around 98.5% of them singletons. This TCR was recovered from a man aged 25 to 40 in good health. The sequencing sample was made of naive CD4+ T cells sorted from blood. Subset given: CD45RA+ positively selected. J is TRBJ2-1 and V is TRBV28, with 7 bases lining up with TRBD1. The CDR3 DNA follows: TGTGCCAGCAGTTTCCCTGGGACAGCCTTAAATGAGCAGTTCTTC. The encoded protein is CASSFPGTALNEQFF. Using reference TRBV28 and TRBJ2-1 for the parts outside the CDR3, the full variable domain is DVKVTQSSRYLVKRTGEKVFLECVQDMDHENMFWYRQDPGLGLRLIYFSYDVKMKEKGDIPEGYSVSREKKERFSLILESASTNQTSMYLCASSFPGTALNEQFFGPGTRLTVL.